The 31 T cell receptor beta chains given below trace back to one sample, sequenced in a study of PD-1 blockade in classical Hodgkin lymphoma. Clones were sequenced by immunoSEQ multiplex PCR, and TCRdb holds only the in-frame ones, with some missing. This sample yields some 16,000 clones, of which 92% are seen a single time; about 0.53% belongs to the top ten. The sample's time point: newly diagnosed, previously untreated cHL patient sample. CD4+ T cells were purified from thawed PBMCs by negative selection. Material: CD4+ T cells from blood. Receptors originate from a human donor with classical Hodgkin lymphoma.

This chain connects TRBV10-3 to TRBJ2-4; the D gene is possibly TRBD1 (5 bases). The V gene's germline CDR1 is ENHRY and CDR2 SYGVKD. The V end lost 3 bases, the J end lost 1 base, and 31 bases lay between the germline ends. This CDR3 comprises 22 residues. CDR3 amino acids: CAISDRQPGGGLSPKAKNIQYF. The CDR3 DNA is TGTGCCATCAGTGACCGACAGCCCGGCGGTGGCCTCAGCCCAAAGGCCAAAAACATTCAGTACTTC.

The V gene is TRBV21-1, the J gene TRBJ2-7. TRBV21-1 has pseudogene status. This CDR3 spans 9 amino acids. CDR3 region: CASSYEQYF. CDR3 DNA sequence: TGTGCCAGCAGCTACGAGCAGTACTTC.

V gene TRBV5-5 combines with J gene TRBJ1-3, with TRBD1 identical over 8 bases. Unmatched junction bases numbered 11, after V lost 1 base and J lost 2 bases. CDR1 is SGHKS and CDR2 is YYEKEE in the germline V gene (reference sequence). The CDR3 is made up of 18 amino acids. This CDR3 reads CASSLRSGWTGTGNTIYF. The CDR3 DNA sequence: TGTGCCAGCAGCTTGCGGTCGGGCTGGACAGGGACTGGAAACACCATATATTTT.

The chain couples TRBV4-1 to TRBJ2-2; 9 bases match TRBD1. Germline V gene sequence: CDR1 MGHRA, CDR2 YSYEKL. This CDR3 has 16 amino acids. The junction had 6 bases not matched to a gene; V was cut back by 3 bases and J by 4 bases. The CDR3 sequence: CASSQGQGIGTGELFF. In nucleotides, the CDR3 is TGCGCCAGCAGCCAGGGACAGGGTATTGGCACCGGGGAGCTGTTTTTT.

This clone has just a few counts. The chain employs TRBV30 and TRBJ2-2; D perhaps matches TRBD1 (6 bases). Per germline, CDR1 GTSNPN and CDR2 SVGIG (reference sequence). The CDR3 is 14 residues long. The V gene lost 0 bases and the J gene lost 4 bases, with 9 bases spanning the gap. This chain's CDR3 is CAWSVGGVTGELFF. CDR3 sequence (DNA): TGTGCCTGGAGTGTAGGGGGAGTCACCGGGGAGCTGTTTTTT.

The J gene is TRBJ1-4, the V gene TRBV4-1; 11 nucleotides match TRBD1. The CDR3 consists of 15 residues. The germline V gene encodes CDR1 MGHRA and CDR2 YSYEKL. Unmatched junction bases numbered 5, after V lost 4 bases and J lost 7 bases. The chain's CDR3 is CASSPTGTGGEKLFF. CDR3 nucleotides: TGCGCCAGCAGCCCAACCGGGACAGGGGGTGAAAAACTGTTTTTT.

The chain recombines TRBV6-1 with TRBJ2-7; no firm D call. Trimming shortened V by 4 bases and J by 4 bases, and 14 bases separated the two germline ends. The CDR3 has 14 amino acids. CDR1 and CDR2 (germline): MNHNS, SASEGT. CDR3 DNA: TGTGCCAGCAGTGTTCAGCTTGGTGTTTACGAGCAGTACTTC. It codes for CASSVQLGVYEQYF.

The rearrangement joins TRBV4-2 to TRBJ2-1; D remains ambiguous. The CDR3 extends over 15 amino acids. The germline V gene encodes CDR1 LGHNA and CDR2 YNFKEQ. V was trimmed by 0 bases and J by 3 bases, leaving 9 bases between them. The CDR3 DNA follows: TGTGCCAGCAGCCAAGACCTGGCCCTCTACAATGAGCAGTTCTTC. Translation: CASSQDLALYNEQFF.

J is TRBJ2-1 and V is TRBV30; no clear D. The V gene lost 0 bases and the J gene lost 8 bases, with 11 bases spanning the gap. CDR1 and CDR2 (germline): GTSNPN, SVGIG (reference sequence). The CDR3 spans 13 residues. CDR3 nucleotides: TGTGCCTGGAGTGTACTCAGCACGGATGAGCAGTTCTTC. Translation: CAWSVLSTDEQFF.

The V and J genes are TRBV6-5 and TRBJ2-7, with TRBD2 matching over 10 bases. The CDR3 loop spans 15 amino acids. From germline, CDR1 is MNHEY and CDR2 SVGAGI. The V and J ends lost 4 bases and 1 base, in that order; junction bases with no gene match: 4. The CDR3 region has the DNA TGTGCCAGCAGTTCTCAAGCGGGAGGGTCCTACGAGCAGTACTTC. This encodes CASSSQAGGSYEQYF.

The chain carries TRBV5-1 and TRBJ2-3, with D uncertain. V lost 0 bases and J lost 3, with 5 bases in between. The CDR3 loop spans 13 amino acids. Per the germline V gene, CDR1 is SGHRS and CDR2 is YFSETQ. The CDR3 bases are TGCGCCAGCAGCTTGGCCGCAACAGATACGCAGTATTTT. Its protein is CASSLAATDTQYF.

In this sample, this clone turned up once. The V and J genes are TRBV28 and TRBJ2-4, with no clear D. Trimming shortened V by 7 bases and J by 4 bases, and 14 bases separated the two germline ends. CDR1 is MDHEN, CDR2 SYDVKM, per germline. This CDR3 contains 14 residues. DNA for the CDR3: TGTGCCAGCACCCCAGGCGTCATTAAAAACATTCAGTACTTC. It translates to CASTPGVIKNIQYF.

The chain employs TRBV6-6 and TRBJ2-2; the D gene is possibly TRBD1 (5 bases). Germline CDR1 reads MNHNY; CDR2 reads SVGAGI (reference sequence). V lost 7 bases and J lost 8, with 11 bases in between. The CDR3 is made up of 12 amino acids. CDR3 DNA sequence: TGTGCCAGCACTAGGGGAATGGGGGAGCTGTTTTTT. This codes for CASTRGMGELFF.

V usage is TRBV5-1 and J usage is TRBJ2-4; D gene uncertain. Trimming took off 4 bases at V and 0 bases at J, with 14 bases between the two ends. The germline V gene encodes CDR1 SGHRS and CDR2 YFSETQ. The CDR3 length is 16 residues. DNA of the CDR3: TGCGCCAGCAGCCCCTCTCCGGGTTTAGCCAAAAACATTCAGTACTTC. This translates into CASSPSPGLAKNIQYF. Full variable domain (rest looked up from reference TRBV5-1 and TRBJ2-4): KAGVTQTPRYLIKTRGQQVTLSCSPISGHRSVSWYQQTPGQGLQFLFEYFSETQRNKGNFPGRFSGRQFSNSRSEMNVSTLELGDSALYLCASSPSPGLAKNIQYFGAGTRLSVL.

The CDR3 is CASSLDRNTEAFF. CDR3 DNA sequence: TGTGCCAGCTCACTGGACAGGAACACTGAAGCTTTCTTT. This rearrangement joins TRBV18 to TRBJ1-1; D perhaps matches TRBD1 (6 bases). CDR1 is KGHSH, CDR2 LQKENI, per germline. The ends were cut back, 4 bases at V and 1 base at J, with 7 bases in the middle. The CDR3 has 13 residues.

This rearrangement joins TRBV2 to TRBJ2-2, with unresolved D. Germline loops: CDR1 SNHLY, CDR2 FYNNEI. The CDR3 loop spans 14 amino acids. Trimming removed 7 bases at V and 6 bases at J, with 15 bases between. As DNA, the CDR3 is TGTGCCAGCAAGGGTAGCTACCTCCCCGGGGAGCTGTTTTTT. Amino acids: CASKGSYLPGELFF.

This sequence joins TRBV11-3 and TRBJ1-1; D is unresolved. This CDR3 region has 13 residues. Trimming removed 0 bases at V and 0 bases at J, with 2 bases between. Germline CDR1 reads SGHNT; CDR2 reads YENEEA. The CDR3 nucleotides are TGTGCCAGCAGCTTAGAGATGAACACTGAAGCTTTCTTT. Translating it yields CASSLEMNTEAFF.

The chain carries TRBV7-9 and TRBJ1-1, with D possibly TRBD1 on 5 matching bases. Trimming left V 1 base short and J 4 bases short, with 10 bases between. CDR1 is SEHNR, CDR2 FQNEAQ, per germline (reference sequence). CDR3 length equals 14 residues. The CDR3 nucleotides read TGTGCCAGCAGCTTAGGTACAGGTGTCACTGAAGCTTTCTTT. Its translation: CASSLGTGVTEAFF.

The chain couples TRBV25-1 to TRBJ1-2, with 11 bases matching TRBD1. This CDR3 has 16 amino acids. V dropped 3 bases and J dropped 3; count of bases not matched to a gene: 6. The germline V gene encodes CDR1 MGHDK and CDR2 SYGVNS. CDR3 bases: TGTGCCAGCAGTGATGCCGGGACAGGGGGGGACTATGGCTACACCTTC. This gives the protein CASSDAGTGGDYGYTF.

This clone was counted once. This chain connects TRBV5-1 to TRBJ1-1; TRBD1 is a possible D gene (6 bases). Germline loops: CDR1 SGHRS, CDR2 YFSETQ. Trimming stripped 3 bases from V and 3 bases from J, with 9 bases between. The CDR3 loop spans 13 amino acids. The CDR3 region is CASSSAGDTEAFF. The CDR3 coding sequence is TGCGCCAGCAGCTCGGCAGGGGACACTGAAGCTTTCTTT. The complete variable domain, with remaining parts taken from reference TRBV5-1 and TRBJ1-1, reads KAGVTQTPRYLIKTRGQQVTLSCSPISGHRSVSWYQQTPGQGLQFLFEYFSETQRNKGNFPGRFSGRQFSNSRSEMNVSTLELGDSALYLCASSSAGDTEAFFGQGTRLTVV.

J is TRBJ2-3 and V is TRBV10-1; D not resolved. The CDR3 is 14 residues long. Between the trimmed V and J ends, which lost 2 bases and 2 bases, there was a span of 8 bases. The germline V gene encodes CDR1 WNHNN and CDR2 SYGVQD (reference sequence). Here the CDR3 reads CASSEPLFTDTQYF. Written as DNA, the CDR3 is TGCGCCAGCAGTGAGCCCCTCTTCACAGATACGCAGTATTTT.

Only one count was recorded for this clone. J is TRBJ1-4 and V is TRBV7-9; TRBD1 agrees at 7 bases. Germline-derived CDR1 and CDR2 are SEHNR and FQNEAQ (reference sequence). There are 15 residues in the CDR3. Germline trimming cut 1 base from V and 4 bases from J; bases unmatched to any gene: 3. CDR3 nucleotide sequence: TGTGCCAGCAGCTTAGGGGACAGTCTTAATGAAAAACTGTTTTTT. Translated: CASSLGDSLNEKLFF.

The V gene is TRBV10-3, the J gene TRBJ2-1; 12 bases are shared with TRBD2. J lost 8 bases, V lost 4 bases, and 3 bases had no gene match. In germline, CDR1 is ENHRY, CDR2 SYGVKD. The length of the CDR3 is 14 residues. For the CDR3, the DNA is TGTGCCATCAGTGGGACTAGCGGGATAGATGAGCAGTTCTTC. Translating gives CAISGTSGIDEQFF.

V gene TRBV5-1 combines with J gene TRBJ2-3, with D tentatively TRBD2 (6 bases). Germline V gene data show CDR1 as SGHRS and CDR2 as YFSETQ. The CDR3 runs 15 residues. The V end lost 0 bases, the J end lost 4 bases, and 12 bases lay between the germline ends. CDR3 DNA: TGCGCCAGCAGCTTGGACGGGAGAGGGGCAGATACGCAGTATTTT. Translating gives CASSLDGRGADTQYF.

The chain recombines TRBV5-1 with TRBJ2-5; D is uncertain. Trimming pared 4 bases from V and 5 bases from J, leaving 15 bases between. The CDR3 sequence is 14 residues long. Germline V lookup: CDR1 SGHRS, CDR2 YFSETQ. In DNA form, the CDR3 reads TGCGCCAGCAGCCCCGGACCCCCCCAGGAGACCCAGTACTTC. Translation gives CASSPGPPQETQYF.

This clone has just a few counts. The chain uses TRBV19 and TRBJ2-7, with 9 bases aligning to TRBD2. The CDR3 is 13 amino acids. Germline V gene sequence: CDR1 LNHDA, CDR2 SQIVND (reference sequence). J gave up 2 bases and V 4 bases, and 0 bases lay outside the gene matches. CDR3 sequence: CASSSGRAYEQYF. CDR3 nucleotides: TGTGCCAGTAGTAGCGGGAGGGCCTACGAGCAGTACTTC. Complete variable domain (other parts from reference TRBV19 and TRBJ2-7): DGGITQSPKYLFRKEGQNVTLSCEQNLNHDAMYWYRQDPGQGLRLIYYSQIVNDFQKGDIAEGYSVSREKKESFPLTVTSAQKNPTAFYLCASSSGRAYEQYFGPGTRLTVT.

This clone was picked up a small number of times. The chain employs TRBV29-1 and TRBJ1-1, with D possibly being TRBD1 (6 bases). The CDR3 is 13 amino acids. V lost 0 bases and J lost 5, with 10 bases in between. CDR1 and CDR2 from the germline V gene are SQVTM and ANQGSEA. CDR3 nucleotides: TGCAGCGTTGAAGACAGGGGTGGGACTGAAGCTTTCTTT. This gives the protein CSVEDRGGTEAFF.

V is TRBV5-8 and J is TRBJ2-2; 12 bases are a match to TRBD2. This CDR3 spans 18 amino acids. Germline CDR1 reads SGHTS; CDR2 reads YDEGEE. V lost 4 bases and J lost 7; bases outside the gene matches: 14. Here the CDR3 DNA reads TGTGCCAGCAGCGCTGGGGTTCTAGCGGGAGGGCCCGGCGGGGAGCTGTTTTTT. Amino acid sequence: CASSAGVLAGGPGGELFF. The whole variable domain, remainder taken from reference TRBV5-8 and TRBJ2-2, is EAGVTQSPTHLIKTRGQQATLRCSPISGHTSVYWYQQALGLGLQFLLWYDEGEERNRGNFPPRFSGRQFPNYSSELNVNALELEDSALYLCASSAGVLAGGPGGELFFGEGSRLTVL.

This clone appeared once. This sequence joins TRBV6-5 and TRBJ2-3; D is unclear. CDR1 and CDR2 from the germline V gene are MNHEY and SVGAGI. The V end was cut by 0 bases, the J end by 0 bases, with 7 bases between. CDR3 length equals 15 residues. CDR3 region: CASSYSTGSTDTQYF. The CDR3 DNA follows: TGTGCCAGCAGTTACTCGACCGGTAGCACAGATACGCAGTATTTT.

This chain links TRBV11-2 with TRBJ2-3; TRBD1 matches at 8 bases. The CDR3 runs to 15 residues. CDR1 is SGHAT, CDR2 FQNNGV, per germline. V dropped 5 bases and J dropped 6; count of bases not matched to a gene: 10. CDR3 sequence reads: CASSREGQGADTQYF. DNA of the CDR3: TGTGCCAGCAGCCGAGAAGGGCAGGGGGCGGATACGCAGTATTTT.

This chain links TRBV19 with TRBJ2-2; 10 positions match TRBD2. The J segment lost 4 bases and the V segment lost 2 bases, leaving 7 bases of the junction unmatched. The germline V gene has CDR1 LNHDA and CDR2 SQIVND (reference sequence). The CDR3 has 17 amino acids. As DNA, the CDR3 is TGTGCCAGTAGTATACGAAAGCGGGAGGGAGGCACCGGGGAGCTGTTTTTT. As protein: CASSIRKREGGTGELFF. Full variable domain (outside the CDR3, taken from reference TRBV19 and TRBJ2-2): DGGITQSPKYLFRKEGQNVTLSCEQNLNHDAMYWYRQDPGQGLRLIYYSQIVNDFQKGDIAEGYSVSREKKESFPLTVTSAQKNPTAFYLCASSIRKREGGTGELFFGEGSRLTVL.